Below are 3 T cell receptor beta chains sequenced from a single sample in a study of blood T cell repertoires in COVID-19. The table came from immunoSEQ multiplex PCR; TCRdb's copy has only in-frame clones and leaves some out. The table has some 530,000 clones, over 75% seen once; the top ten hold under 4%. The sample taken for sequencing was peripheral blood. The source is a human donor in a cohort sampled during active COVID-19.

This sequence joins TRBV11-2 and TRBJ1-4; maybe TRBD1 (6 bases). Deletions cut 2 bases from V and 3 bases from J, with 13 bases between. Germline lookup yields CDR1 SGHAT and CDR2 FQNNGV. CDR3 length: 16 amino acids. The CDR3 nucleotides are TGTGCCAGCAGCTTACACGGAGGGGGGGCTAATGAAAAACTGTTTTTT. This translates into CASSLHGGGANEKLFF.

The V gene is TRBV7-9, the J gene TRBJ2-1, with 9 bases that match TRBD1. CDR3 length equals 15 residues. Germline values: CDR1 SEHNR, CDR2 FQNEAQ (reference sequence). After removal of 5 bases from V and 6 bases from J, the junction contained 8 bases not matched to a gene. The CDR3 here is CASSLGTGLSNEQFF. The CDR3 DNA sequence: TGTGCCAGCAGCCTAGGGACAGGGTTGTCCAATGAGCAGTTCTTC.

The gene calls are TRBV4-1 and TRBJ1-4, with D possibly TRBD1 on 6 matching bases. Deletions cut 4 bases from V and 7 bases from J, with 16 bases between. The CDR3 is made up of 15 amino acids. Germline loops: CDR1 MGHRA, CDR2 YSYEKL. Written as DNA, the CDR3 is TGCGCCAGCAGCCCGATCCGGGACACCCTTGAAAAACTGTTTTTT. Encoded protein: CASSPIRDTLEKLFF.